What follows are 13 T cell receptor beta chains derived from one specimen sequenced in a study of tumor and adjacent non-tumor tissue in lung cancer. This sample's RNA came from whole unsorted tissue. A modified ARM-PCR protocol with three rounds of nested PCR amplified TCRbeta. A single record per CDR3 protein comes from TCRdb applying MiXCR to the multiplex PCR reads. The top ten hold 12% of the sample, which has 60,000 to 90,000 distinct CDR3 sequences, roughly 73% seen once. Input material: lung tumor tissue. The receptors were sampled from a woman between 45 and 60 years old with non-small cell lung cancer.

Comment on this clonotype: A junction end diverges from the germline sequence, so it may reflect a read error. The chain uses TRBV20-1 and TRBJ2-6; 7 bases are a match to TRBD2. Germline assignment: CDR1 DFQATT and CDR2 SNEGSKA (reference sequence). The CDR3 sequence is 14 residues long. CDR3 DNA sequence: TGTAGTGCTAGGTCGGGGGGTGAGGTCAACATCCTGACTTTC. Amino acids: CSARSGGEVNILTF.

With regard to this clonotype: A read error may explain this, as a much larger clone is one base away. The missing conserved phenylalanine or tryptophan at the end of this CDR3 makes a read error likely. The J gene is TRBJ2-1, the V gene TRBV2, with no clear D. In germline, CDR1 is SNHLY, CDR2 FYNNEI. V dropped 4 bases and J dropped 0 bases, with 4 bases sitting between them. The CDR3 runs 13 residues. The CDR3 sequence is CASSVGSYNEQFL. CDR3 nucleotides: TGTGCCAGCAGTGTGGGCTCCTACAATGAGCAGTTCTTA.

Points on this clonotype: Since the CDR3 does not end with the conserved phenylalanine or tryptophan, this likely comes from a read error. The chain employs TRBV4-1 and TRBJ2-1; TRBD1 agrees at 10 bases. Per germline, CDR1 MGHRA and CDR2 YSYEKL. The CDR3 has 16 amino acids. The CDR3 sequence: CAGSPGRGQGYNEQFL. In DNA form, the CDR3 reads TGCGCCGGCAGCCCCGGCAGGGGACAGGGGTACAATGAGCAGTTCCTC.

To note about this clonotype: No conserved phenylalanine or tryptophan is present at the end of the CDR3, so a read error is the likely explanation. The rearrangement links TRBV28 to TRBJ1-1, with D perhaps matching TRBD1 (6 bases). This CDR3 spans 18 amino acids. Germline CDR1 is MDHEN and CDR2 is SYDVKM. Trimming took 7 bases from V and 5 from J, leaving 29 bases between them. The CDR3 DNA is TGTGCCAGCATCCCCTCGAAGGGTCTGGGGACATTCGATACTGAAGCTTTCTAT. Translated, it gives CASIPSKGLGTFDTEAFY.

For this clonotype: Compared with germline, one end of the junction differs, possibly owing to a read error. The DNA for the CDR3 is TGCAGCGCCAAGGATGGGGTAGTGGGTTCCAATGGGCAGTTGTTC. Encoded protein: CSAKDGVVGSNGQLF. The chain is built from TRBV29-1 and TRBJ2-1; D not certain. This CDR3 comprises 15 residues. CDR1 is SQVTM, CDR2 ANQGSEA, per germline.

Note on this clonotype: The junction does not match germline at one end; this may be a read error. The V call is TRBV6-6, the J call TRBJ1-2; no firm D call. The CDR3 loop spans 11 amino acids. Germline V CDR1 and CDR2: MNHNY, SVGAGI (reference sequence). The DNA for the CDR3 is TGTGCTAGCAATCCTGGACTGAGCTACACCTTC. It is translated as CASNPGLSYTF.

In this sample, this clonotype turned up many times. This chain links TRBV6-2 or TRBV6-3 with TRBJ2-2; maybe TRBD2 (5 bases). The CDR3 is 15 residues long. CDR1 is MNHEY and CDR2 is SVGEGT in the germline V gene. Trimming pared 6 bases from V and 4 bases from J, leaving 15 bases between. The CDR3, as DNA: TGTGCCAGCAGCCCAACATTCGCGGGCACCGGGGAGCTGTTTTTT. It is translated as CASSPTFAGTGELFF.

Regarding this clonotype: Sequence at one end of the junction differs from germline and may be a read error. V is TRBV4-2 and J is TRBJ2-3, with D unclear. The CDR3 sequence is 19 residues long. Germline CDR1 is LGHNA and CDR2 is YNFKEQ. The CDR3 DNA follows: TGTGCCAGCGGCCAAGAAAGGGTCCGAACTCTTCTGACCACAGATACGCAGTATTTT. It translates to CASGQERVRTLLTTDTQYF.

This clonotype was seen at least ten times. The chain uses TRBV30 and TRBJ1-2; 7 positions agree with TRBD1. V lost 5 bases to trimming and J lost 4 bases; unmatched junction nucleotides: 4. Germline values: CDR1 GTSNPN, CDR2 SVGIG (reference sequence). This CDR3 contains 12 residues. The CDR3 coding sequence is TGTGCCTGGTCAGGGGGTGTCTATGGCTACACCTTC. This gives the protein CAWSGGVYGYTF.

The CDR3 region is CASSSRQGGSYEQYF. CDR3 nucleotides: TGTGCCAGCAGCTCCCGACAGGGGGGGTCCTACGAGCAGTACTTC. The rearrangement uses TRBV12-3 or TRBV12-4 and TRBJ2-7; 9 nucleotides line up with TRBD1. The CDR3 length is 15 residues. The V segment lost 6 bases and the J segment 1 base; nucleotides outside the gene matches: 7.

Concerning this clonotype: A junction boundary mismatches the germline segment, possibly from a read error. The rearrangement links TRBV11-2 to TRBJ2-1; no firm D call. CDR3 size: 14 residues. From germline, CDR1 is SGHAT and CDR2 FQNNGV. The chain's CDR3 is CASSSHYYDNEEFF. The CDR3 nucleotides read TGTGCCAGCAGCTCCCATTATTACGACAATGAGGAGTTCTTC.

With respect to this clonotype: The conserved phenylalanine or tryptophan is not found at the CDR3 terminus, so this likely reflects a read error. The chain joins TRBV7-9 to TRBJ2-1; TRBD1 agrees at 8 bases. Germline assignment: CDR1 SEHNR and CDR2 FQNEAQ (reference sequence). V was clipped by 5 bases and J by 3 bases; unmatched bases: 6. The CDR3 sequence is 15 residues long. CDR3 sequence: CASSLDRGFYNEQFL. In DNA, the CDR3 is TGTGCCAGCAGCCTAGACAGGGGCTTCTACAATGAGCAGTTCCTC.

The rearrangement links TRBV4-1 to TRBJ1-2; D gene unclear. In germline, CDR1 is MGHRA, CDR2 YSYEKL. This CDR3 has 14 residues. The ends were cut back, 7 bases at V and 5 bases at J, with 17 bases in the middle. The CDR3 DNA reads TGCGCCAGCATAGCGGGTCTCCCCAATTATGGCTACACCTTC. Its protein is CASIAGLPNYGYTF.